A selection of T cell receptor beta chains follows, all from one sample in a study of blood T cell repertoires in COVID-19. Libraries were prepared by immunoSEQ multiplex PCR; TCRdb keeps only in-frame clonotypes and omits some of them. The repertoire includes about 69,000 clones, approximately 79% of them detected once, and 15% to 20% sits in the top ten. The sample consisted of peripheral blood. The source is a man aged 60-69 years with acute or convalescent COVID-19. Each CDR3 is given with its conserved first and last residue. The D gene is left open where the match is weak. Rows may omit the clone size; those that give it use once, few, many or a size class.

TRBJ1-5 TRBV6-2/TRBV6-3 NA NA CASSAPTASQPQHF TGTGCCAGCAGCGCCCCCACTGCAAGTCAGCCCCAGCATTTT
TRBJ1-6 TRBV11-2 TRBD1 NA CASSLDRDRALGSPLHF TGTGCCAGCAGCTTAGATCGGGACAGGGCGTTGGGTTCACCCCTCCACTTT
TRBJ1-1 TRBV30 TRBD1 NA CAWKQGPNTEAFF TGTGCCTGGAAACAGGGGCCGAACACTGAAGCTTTCTTT
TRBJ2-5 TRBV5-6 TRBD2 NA CASRRLAGASETQYF TGTGCCAGCAGGCGCCTAGCGGGGGCTTCGGAGACCCAGTACTTC
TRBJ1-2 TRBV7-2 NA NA CASSLNSAGNFYGYTF TGTGCCAGCAGCTTAAACTCGGCGGGGAATTTCTATGGCTACACCTTC
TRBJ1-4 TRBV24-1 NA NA CATSDLPDGGNEKLFF TGTGCCACCAGTGACCTGCCGGACGGAGGAAATGAAAAACTGTTTTTT
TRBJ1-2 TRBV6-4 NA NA CASSEGGSYGYTF TGTGCCAGCAGTGAGGGGGGGTCCTATGGCTACACCTTC
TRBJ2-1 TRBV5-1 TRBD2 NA CASSQPGLAGAYNEQFF TGCGCCAGCAGTCAACCGGGACTAGCGGGGGCCTACAATGAGCAGTTCTTC
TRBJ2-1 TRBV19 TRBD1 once CASMGQGASSEQFF TGTGCCAGTATGGGACAGGGGGCGAGTAGTGAGCAGTTCTTC
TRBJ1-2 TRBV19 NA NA CASSTRQADGYTF TGTGCCAGTAGTACCCGACAGGCTGATGGCTACACCTTC
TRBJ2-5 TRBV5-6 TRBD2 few CASSLALRGLETQYF TGTGCCAGCAGCTTGGCCTTGCGGGGGTTGGAGACCCAGTACTTC
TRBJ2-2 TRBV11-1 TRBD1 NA CASSPRTGAATGELFF TGTGCCAGCAGCCCCCGGACAGGGGCGGCCACCGGGGAGCTGTTTTTT
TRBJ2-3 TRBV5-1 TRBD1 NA CASSPNRDRATDTQYF TGCGCCAGCAGTCCAAACCGGGACAGGGCCACAGATACGCAGTATTTT
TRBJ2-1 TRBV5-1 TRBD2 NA CASSRTSGANNEQFF TGCGCCAGCAGTCGGACTAGCGGGGCCAACAATGAGCAGTTCTTC
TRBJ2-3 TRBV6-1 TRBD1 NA CASSEYGGQGKNTQYF TGTGCCAGCAGTGAATATGGGGGACAGGGTAAAAATACGCAGTATTTT